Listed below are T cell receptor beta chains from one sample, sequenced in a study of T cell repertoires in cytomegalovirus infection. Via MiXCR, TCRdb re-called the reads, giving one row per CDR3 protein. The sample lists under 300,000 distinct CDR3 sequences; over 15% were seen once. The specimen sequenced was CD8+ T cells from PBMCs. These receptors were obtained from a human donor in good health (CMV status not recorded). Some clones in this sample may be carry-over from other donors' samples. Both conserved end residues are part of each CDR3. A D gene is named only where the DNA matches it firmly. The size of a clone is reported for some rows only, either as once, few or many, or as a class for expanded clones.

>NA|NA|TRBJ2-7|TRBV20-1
TGCAGTGCTAGAGATCCTTCGGGGGTACCCCTCTACGAGCAGTACTTC
CSARDPSGVPLYEQYF
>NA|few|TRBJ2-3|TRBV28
TGTGCCAGCAGCCTTGGGGACCTAAGCACAGATACGCAGTATTTT
CASSLGDLSTDTQYF
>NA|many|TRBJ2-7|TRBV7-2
TGTGCCAGCAGCTTAGCGGGGGGCGACTACGAGCAGTACTTC
CASSLAGGDYEQYF
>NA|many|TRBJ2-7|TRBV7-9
TGTGCCAGCAGCTTGGCCGGACAGTGGGTCTACGAGCAGTACTTC
CASSLAGQWVYEQYF
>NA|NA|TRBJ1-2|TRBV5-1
TGCGCCAGCAGCTCGGCCGGGACGGAAGATGGCTACACCTTC
CASSSAGTEDGYTF
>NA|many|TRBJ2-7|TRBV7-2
TGTGCCAGCAGCTTTGGGCCCCTCAGGGGCTACGAGCAGTACTTC
CASSFGPLRGYEQYF
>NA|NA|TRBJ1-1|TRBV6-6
TGTGCCAGCAGTTACTCGATTCAGGGACTGAACACTGAAGCTTTATTT
CASSYSIQGLNTEALF
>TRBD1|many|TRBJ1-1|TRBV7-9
TGTGCCAGCAGCTTAGTTGACAGGGAGGCTGAAGCTTTCTTT
CASSLVDREAEAFF
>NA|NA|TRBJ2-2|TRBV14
TGTGCCAGCAGCCACAGGCCTCTGTGGACCGGGGAGCTGTTTTTT
CASSHRPLWTGELFF
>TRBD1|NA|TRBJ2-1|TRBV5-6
TGTGCCAGCAGCCCCCGGGACAGGGGTTGGGATGAGCAGTTCTTC
CASSPRDRGWDEQFF
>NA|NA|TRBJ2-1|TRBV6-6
TGTGCCAGCAGTTACTCGCCCGCTTCCTACAATGAGCAGTTCTTC
CASSYSPASYNEQFF
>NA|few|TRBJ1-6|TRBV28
TGTGCCAGCAGTTTAGTTCACAGTTCGGGAAATTCACCCCTCCACTTT
CASSLVHSSGNSPLHF
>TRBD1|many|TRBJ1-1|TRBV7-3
TGTGCCAGCAGCCCCGCCGGGACAGCGAGCACTGAAGCTTTCTTT
CASSPAGTASTEAFF
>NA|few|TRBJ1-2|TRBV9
TGTGCCAGCAGCGGCGGGTTTCGGACTTATGGCTACACCTTC
CASSGGFRTYGYTF
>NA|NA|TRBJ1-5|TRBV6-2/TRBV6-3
TGTGCCAGCAGTTGGCGCACTGATCAGCCCCAGCATTTT
CASSWRTDQPQHF
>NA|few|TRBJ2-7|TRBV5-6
TGTGCCAGCAGCTTGTCAACAGTGGGGGAGCAGTACTTC
CASSLSTVGEQYF
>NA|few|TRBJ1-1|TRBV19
TGTGCCAGTATAACGGTTCCAGGGGCGAACACTGAAGCTTTCTTT
CASITVPGANTEAFF
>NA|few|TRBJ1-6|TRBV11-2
TGTGCCAGCAGCTTAGGCCCAGAGAGCTCCTATAATTCACCCCTCCACTTT
CASSLGPESSYNSPLHF
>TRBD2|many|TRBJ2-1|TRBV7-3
TGTGCCAGCAGCACTACCGGGACTACTTACAATGAGCAGTTCTTC
CASSTTGTTYNEQFF
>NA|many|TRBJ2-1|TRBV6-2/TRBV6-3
TGTGTCATCGGCTCGGAGGGGTACGAGCAGTTCTTC
CVIGSEGYEQFF
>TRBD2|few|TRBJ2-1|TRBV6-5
TGTGCCAGCAGTTACTCTTCTAGCGGGGACAATGAGCAGTTCTTC
CASSYSSSGDNEQFF
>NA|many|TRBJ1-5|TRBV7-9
TGTGCCAGCAGCTTGGGCGTAGGGGATAGCAATCAGCCCCAGCATTTT
CASSLGVGDSNQPQHF